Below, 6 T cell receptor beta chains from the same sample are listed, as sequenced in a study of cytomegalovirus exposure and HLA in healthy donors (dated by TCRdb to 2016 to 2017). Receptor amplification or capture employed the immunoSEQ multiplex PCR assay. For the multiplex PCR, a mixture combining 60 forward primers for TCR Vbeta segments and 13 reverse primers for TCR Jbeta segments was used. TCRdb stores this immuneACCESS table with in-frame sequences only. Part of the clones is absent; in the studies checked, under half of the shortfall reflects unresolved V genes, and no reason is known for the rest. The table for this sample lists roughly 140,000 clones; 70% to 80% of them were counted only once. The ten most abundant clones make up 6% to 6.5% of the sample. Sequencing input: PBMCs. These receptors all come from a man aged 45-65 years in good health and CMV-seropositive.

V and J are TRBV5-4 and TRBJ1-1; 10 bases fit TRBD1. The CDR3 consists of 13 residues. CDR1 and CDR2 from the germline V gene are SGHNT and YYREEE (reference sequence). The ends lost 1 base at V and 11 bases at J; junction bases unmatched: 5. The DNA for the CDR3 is TGTGCCAGCAGCTTGCCGGCGGGACAGGGGGCTTTCTTT. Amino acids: CASSLPAGQGAFF.

Written as DNA, the CDR3 is TGTGCCAGCAGACCCGGGACTAGGGGTCACAATGAGCAGTTCTTC. Translating it yields CASRPGTRGHNEQFF. This chain links TRBV27 with TRBJ2-1; the match to TRBD2 covers 8 bases. The germline V gene encodes CDR1 MNHEY and CDR2 SMNVEV (reference sequence). Losses at the gene ends were 6 bases for V and 5 bases for J; bases not matched to a gene: 9. CDR3 length equals 15 residues.

DNA for the CDR3: TGTGCCAGTAACGACAGGAACTTCGCCTATGGCTACACCTTC. It translates to CASNDRNFAYGYTF. The chain uses TRBV19 and TRBJ1-2; D is possibly TRBD1 (6 bases). Trimming removed 7 bases at V and 4 bases at J, with 16 bases between. The V gene's germline CDR1 is LNHDA and CDR2 SQIVND (reference sequence). The CDR3 extends over 14 amino acids.

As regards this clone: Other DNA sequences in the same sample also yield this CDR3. The CDR3 nucleotides read TGCGCCAGCAGCTCCCAGGGTGGAGATACGCAGTATTTT. It yields the protein CASSSQGGDTQYF. The rearrangement uses TRBV5-1 and TRBJ2-3, with D possibly matching TRBD1 (5 bases). This CDR3 comprises 13 residues. Germline V CDR1 and CDR2: SGHRS, YFSETQ. Trimming stripped 3 bases from V and 5 bases from J, with 10 bases between.

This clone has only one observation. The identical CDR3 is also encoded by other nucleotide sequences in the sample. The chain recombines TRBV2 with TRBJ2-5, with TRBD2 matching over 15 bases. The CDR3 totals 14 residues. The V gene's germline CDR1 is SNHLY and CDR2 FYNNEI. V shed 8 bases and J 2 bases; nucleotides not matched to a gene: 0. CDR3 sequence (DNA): TGTGCCAGCGGACTAGCGGGAGGGCAAGAGACCCAGTACTTC. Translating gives CASGLAGGQETQYF.

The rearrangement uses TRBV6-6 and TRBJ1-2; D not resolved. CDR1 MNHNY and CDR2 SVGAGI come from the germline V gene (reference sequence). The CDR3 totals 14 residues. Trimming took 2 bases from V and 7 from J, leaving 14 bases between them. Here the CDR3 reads CASSYEGGMGGYTF. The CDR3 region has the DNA TGTGCCAGCAGTTACGAGGGCGGAATGGGTGGCTACACCTTC.